Each of the 5 T cell receptor beta chains below was sequenced from the same sample in a study of OX40 agonist ivuxolimab in advanced cancers. The method was immunoSEQ multiplex PCR; TCRdb's version includes in-frame clones alone and lacks a portion of them. The sample records tens of thousands of clones, about 89% being singletons. Here the sequenced sample was CD4+ or CD8+ T cells sorted from blood, taken in a trial of the OX40 agonist ivuxolimab. These receptors all come from an adult with an advanced solid tumor such as melanoma, head and neck, liver or kidney cancer.

This clone was seen only a few times. The chain uses TRBV6-9 and TRBJ2-7, with 8 bases that match TRBD1. Germline CDR1 MNHGY, CDR2 SVAAGI. Unmatched junction bases numbered 6, after V lost 0 bases and J lost 2 bases. The CDR3 loop spans 16 amino acids. CDR3 protein: CASSYSDRGSTYEQYF. The CDR3 bases are TGTGCCAGCAGTTATTCAGACAGGGGTTCGACCTACGAGCAGTACTTC.

The DNA of the CDR3 is TGTGCCAGCAGTTACGCGAAGTACTACGAGCAGTACTTC. This gives the protein CASSYAKYYEQYF. This rearrangement joins TRBV6-5 to TRBJ2-7; no definite D call. Germline CDR1 is MNHEY and CDR2 is SVGAGI. V was cut by 2 bases and J by 3 bases, with 8 bases left in between. This CDR3 comprises 13 residues.

V is TRBV19 and J is TRBJ1-2, with no clear D. V lost 6 bases and J lost 2, with 7 bases in between. Germline values: CDR1 LNHDA, CDR2 SQIVND (reference sequence). The length of the CDR3 is 12 residues. Here the CDR3 reads CASRQGNYGYTF. The CDR3 DNA reads as TGTGCCAGTAGACAAGGGAACTATGGCTACACCTTC.

The V and J genes are TRBV4-1 and TRBJ1-5; D is uncertain. Trimming pared 2 bases from V and 4 bases from J, leaving 18 bases between. The CDR3 is made up of 17 amino acids. Germline V gene sequence: CDR1 MGHRA, CDR2 YSYEKL. The CDR3 region is CASSQFPPEGLNQPQHF. For the CDR3, the DNA is TGCGCCAGCAGCCAATTCCCACCGGAGGGATTGAATCAGCCCCAGCATTTT.

This sequence joins TRBV11-2 and TRBJ1-1; maybe TRBD1 (6 bases). V was cut by 0 bases and J by 0 bases, with 8 bases left in between. CDR1 and CDR2 from the germline V gene are SGHAT and FQNNGV. The CDR3 contains 15 residues. The DNA of the CDR3 is TGTGCCAGCAGCTTAGAATGGACAGTGAACACTGAAGCTTTCTTT. It yields the protein CASSLEWTVNTEAFF.